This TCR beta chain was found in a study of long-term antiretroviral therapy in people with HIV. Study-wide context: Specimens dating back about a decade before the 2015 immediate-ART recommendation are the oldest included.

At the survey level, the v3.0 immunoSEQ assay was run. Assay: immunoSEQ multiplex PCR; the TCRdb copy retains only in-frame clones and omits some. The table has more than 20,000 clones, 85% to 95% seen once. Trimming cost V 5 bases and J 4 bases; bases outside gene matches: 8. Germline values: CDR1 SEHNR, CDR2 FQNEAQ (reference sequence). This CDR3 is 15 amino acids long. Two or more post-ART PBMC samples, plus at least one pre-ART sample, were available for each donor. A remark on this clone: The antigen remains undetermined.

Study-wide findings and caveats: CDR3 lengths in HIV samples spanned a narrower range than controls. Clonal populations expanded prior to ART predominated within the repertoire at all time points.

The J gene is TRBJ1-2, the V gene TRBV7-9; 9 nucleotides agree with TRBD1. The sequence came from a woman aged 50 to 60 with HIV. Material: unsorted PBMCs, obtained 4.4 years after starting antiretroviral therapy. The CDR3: CASSPGTGRGYGYTF. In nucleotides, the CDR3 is TGTGCCAGCAGCCCAGGGACAGGGAGGGGCTATGGCTACACCTTC.